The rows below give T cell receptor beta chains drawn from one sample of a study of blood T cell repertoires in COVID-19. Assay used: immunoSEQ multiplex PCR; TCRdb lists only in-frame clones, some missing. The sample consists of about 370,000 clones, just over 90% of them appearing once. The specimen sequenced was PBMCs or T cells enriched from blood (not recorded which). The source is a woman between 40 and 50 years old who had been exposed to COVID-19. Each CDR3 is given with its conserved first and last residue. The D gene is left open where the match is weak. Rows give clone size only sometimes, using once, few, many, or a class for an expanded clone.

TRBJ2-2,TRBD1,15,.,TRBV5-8,CASSLFTGGTGELFF,TGTGCCAGCAGCTTATTTACAGGGGGCACCGGGGAGCTGTTTTTT
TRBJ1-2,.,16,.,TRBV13,CASSLGVIIGGYGYTF,TGTGCCAGCAGCTTAGGGGTTATAATAGGGGGTTATGGCTACACCTTC
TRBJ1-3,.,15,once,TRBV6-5,CASSPRGSSGNTIYF,TGTGCCAGCAGCCCGAGAGGGAGCTCTGGAAACACCATATATTTT
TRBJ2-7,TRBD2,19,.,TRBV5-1,CASSFESGTSGFSSYEQYF,TGCGCCAGCAGCTTTGAATCCGGGACTAGCGGGTTTTCCTCCTACGAGCAGTACTTC
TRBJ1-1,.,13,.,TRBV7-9,CASSQVMNTEAFF,TGTGCCAGCAGCCAGGTCATGAACACTGAAGCTTTCTTT
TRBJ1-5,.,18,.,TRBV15,CATSRGEGEPLSNQPQHF,TGTGCCACCAGCAGAGGAGAGGGGGAACCCCTTAGCAATCAGCCCCAGCATTTT
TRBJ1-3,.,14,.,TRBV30,CAWSVAAAGNTIYF,TGTGCCTGGAGTGTAGCAGCGGCTGGAAACACCATATATTTT
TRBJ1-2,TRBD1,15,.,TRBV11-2,CASSLGGTGLYGYTF,TGTGCCAGCAGCTTAGGGGGGACAGGACTCTATGGCTACACCTTC
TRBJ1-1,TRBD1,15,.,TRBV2,CANLSGTGVFTEAFF,TGTGCCAACTTATCCGGGACAGGGGTTTTCACTGAAGCTTTCTTT
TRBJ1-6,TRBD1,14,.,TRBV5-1,CASTLDRGSSPLHF,TGCGCCAGCACACTGGACAGGGGGAGTTCACCCCTCCACTTT
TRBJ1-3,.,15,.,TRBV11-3,CASSPDRTSGNTIYF,TGTGCCAGCAGCCCCGACAGGACGTCGGGAAACACCATATATTTT
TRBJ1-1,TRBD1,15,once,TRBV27,CASRPGQGRRTEAFF,TGTGCCAGCAGACCCGGACAGGGGCGGCGCACTGAAGCTTTCTTT
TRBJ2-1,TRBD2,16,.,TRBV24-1,CATSDLSGGRHHPQFF,TGTGCCACCAGTGATTTGTCGGGAGGGCGACACCACCCGCAGTTCTTC
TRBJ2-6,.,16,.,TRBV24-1,CATSQSGDSGANVLTF,TGTGCCACCAGCCAAAGCGGAGACTCTGGGGCCAACGTCCTGACTTTC
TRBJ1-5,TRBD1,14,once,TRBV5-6,CASSFGQGRQPQHF,TGTGCCAGCAGTTTTGGACAGGGTCGTCAGCCCCAGCATTTT
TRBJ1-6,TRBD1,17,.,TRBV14,CASSQGDRAGYNSPLHF,TGTGCCAGCAGCCAAGGGGACAGGGCAGGTTATAATTCACCCCTCCACTTT
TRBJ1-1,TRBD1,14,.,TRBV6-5,CASTLTGVNTEAFF,TGTGCCAGCACCCTGACAGGGGTGAACACTGAAGCTTTCTTT
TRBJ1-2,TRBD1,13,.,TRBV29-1,CSVPRDRLYGYTF,TGCAGCGTTCCCCGGGACAGGCTCTATGGCTACACCTTC
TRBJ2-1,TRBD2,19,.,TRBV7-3,CASRPVSGLAGGFYNEQFF,TGTGCCAGCAGACCAGTTTCGGGACTAGCGGGGGGTTTTTACAATGAGCAGTTCTTC
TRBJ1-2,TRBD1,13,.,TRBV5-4,CASSRTGAYGYTF,TGTGCCAGCAGCCGAACAGGGGCCTATGGCTACACCTTC
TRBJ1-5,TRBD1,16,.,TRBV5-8,CASSTGQGLGNQPQHF,TGTGCCAGCAGCACCGGACAGGGTCTTGGCAATCAGCCCCAGCATTTT
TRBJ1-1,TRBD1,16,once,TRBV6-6,CASSYGTDPRNTEAFF,TGTGCCAGCAGTTATGGGACAGACCCCAGGAACACTGAAGCTTTCTTT
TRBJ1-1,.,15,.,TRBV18,CASSPRTVMNTEAFF,TGTGCCAGCTCACCGAGGACAGTCATGAACACTGAAGCTTTCTTT
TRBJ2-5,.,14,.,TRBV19,CASSPTVRSETQYF,TGTGCCAGTAGTCCGACAGTTCGATCTGAGACCCAGTACTTC
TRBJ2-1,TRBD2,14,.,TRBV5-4,CATGRLAGHNEQFF,TGTGCCACGGGTAGATTAGCGGGCCACAATGAGCAGTTCTTC
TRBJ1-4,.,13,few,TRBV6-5,CASTRAGVEKLFF,TGTGCCAGCACTAGAGCAGGGGTGGAAAAACTGTTTTTT
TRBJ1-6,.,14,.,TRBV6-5,CASSYSGRDSPLHF,TGTGCCAGCAGTTACTCGGGTCGGGATTCACCCCTCCACTTT
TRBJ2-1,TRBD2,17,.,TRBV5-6,CASSLDSGGAVTVEQFF,TGTGCCAGCAGCTTGGATAGCGGGGGGGCTGTTACGGTTGAGCAGTTCTTC
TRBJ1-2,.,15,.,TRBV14,CASSQVLGDPGGYTF,TGTGCCAGCAGCCAAGTATTAGGCGACCCAGGGGGCTACACCTTC
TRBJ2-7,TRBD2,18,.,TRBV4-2,CASSQVAPVAGGYYEQYF,TGTGCCAGCAGCCAAGTGGCCCCCGTAGCGGGGGGTTACTACGAGCAGTACTTC
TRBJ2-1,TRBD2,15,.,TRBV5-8,CASSEGLAAYNEQFF,TGTGCCAGCAGCGAGGGACTAGCGGCCTACAATGAGCAGTTCTTC
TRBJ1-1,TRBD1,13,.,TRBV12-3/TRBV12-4,CASRNRGGTEAFF,TGTGCCAGCAGAAACAGGGGTGGCACTGAAGCTTTCTTT
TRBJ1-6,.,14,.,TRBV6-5,CASSFQGINSPLHF,TGTGCCAGCAGTTTTCAGGGGATTAATTCACCCCTCCACTTT
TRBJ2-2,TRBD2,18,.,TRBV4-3,CASSQGGLAGANTGELFF,TGCGCCAGCAGCCAAGGGGGACTAGCGGGAGCGAACACCGGGGAGCTGTTTTTT
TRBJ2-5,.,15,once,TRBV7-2,CASSLFRGSQETQYF,TGTGCCAGCAGCTTATTTCGGGGTTCCCAAGAGACCCAGTACTTC
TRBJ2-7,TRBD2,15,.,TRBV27,CASSVYGGGSYEQYF,TGTGCCAGCTCAGTTTACGGCGGGGGCTCCTACGAGCAGTACTTC
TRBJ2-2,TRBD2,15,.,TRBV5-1,CASSSTTSGARELFF,TGCGCCAGCAGCTCCACGACTAGCGGGGCTCGGGAGCTGTTTTTT